These T cell receptor beta chains were read from a single sample in a study of monozygotic twins with inflammatory bowel disease. TCRdb re-called the 5' RACE reads, yielding one record per CDR3 amino acid sequence without DNA. This sample's clone table lists approximately 150,000 distinct CDR3 sequences. Source material: blood. The receptors shown here come from a human donor with ulcerative colitis or Crohn's disease, or a healthy co-twin of an affected twin (not recorded which). Both conserved end residues are part of each CDR3.

TRBJ2-7,TRBV6-1,CASRPGQGPYSYEQYF
TRBJ1-2,TRBV6-2/TRBV6-3,CASSNPESGLGESYTF
TRBJ1-3,TRBV5-1,CASSATGAGDTIYF
TRBJ2-1,TRBV5-1,CASSLEVASNSYNEQFF
TRBJ2-1,TRBV5-4,CASSLEYNSNEQFF
TRBJ2-5,TRBV6-2/TRBV6-3,CASSYATSGEQETQYF
TRBJ2-2,TRBV5-1,CASSTQGNTGELFF
TRBJ1-4,TRBV20-1,CSAQKGWATEKLFF
TRBJ2-5,TRBV11-2,CASNLPGEETQYF
TRBJ1-2,TRBV27,CASSFGSGQTNYGYTF
TRBJ2-3,TRBV11-2,CADRDRNTDTQYF
TRBJ2-1,TRBV6-2/TRBV6-3,CASSSWTSNEQFF
TRBJ2-3,TRBV20-1,CSARDLPAGGPWDTQYF
TRBJ1-6,TRBV2,CASRQRAEYNSPLHF
TRBJ2-1,TRBV6-2/TRBV6-3,CASKEMGLTYNEQFF
TRBJ2-2,TRBV20-1,CSARQGATGELFF
TRBJ2-5,TRBV7-6,CASSRAKETQYF
TRBJ2-5,TRBV5-1,CASSLRTSSQETQYF
TRBJ1-1,TRBV20-1,CSARDLKDVLNTEAFF